This TCR beta chain was identified during a study of Ad26.COV2.S vaccination and SARS-CoV-2 variants. Study-level information: The donor belonged to the COV1001 Ad26.COV2.S trial arm. Study results and caveats: Participants in the vaccine arm had higher spike-specific TCR breadth; placebo recipients had lower. Reportedly, after vaccination the spike-specific CD8+ and CD4+ T cell responses displayed substantial breadth.

There are 13 residues in the CDR3. CDR1 and CDR2 (germline): SQVTM, ANQGSEA. V was clipped by 7 bases and J by 7 bases, with 19 bases between them. Turning to this clone: Its target is unknown.

Described treatment: roughly 19 received Ad26.COV2.S at low or high dose, single or two shots; a few received placebo; per-sample allocation not given. The study sampled participants on day 63 after the first vaccine or placebo injection. The vaccine antigen was prefusion-stabilized Wuhan SARS-CoV-2 spike. Sequencing used immunoSEQ multiplex PCR; TCRdb keeps in-frame clones, though not all of them. Here the sample spans about 280,000 clones, more than 75% being singletons. This sequence originates from a person between 18 and 65 years old who received the Ad26.COV2.S COVID-19 vaccine or a placebo. The chain couples TRBV29-1 to TRBJ1-1, with D possibly matching TRBD1 (5 bases). The material sequenced was peripheral blood, taken in a trial of Ad26.COV2.S vaccine versus placebo. CDR3 sequence (DNA): TGCAGCGCCGTCCCGGGGACCTCCGTTGAAGCTTTCTTT. Amino acids: CSAVPGTSVEAFF.